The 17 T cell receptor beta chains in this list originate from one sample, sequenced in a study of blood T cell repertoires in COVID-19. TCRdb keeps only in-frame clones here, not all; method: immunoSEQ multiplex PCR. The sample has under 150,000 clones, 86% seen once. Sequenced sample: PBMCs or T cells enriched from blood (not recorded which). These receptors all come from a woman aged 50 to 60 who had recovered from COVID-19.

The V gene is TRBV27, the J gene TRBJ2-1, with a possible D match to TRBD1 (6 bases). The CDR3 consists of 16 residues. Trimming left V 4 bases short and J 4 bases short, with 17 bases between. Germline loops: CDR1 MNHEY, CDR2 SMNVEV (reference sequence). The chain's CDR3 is CASSSGVYAVYNEQFF. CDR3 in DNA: TGTGCCAGCAGTTCAGGGGTTTACGCTGTGTACAATGAGCAGTTCTTC.

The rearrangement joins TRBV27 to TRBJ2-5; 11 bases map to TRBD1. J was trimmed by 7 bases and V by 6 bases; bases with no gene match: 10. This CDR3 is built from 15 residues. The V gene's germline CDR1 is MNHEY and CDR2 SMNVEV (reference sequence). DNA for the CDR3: TGTGCCAGCAGCCTGGGACAGGGGGACTGGGGGACCCAGTACTTC. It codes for CASSLGQGDWGTQYF.

CDR3 bases: TGTGCCAGCAACAGGGGGAACACCGGGGAGCTGTTTTTT. It specifies CASNRGNTGELFF. The chain is built from TRBV12-3 or TRBV12-4 and TRBJ2-2; 7 bases agree with TRBD1. Trimming took 7 bases from V and 1 from J; bases not matched to a gene: 0. The CDR3 loop spans 13 amino acids.

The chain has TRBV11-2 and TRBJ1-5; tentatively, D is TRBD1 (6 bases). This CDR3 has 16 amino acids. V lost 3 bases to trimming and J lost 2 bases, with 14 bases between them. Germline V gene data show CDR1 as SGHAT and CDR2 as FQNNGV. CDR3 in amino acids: CASSLGRGLGNQPQHF. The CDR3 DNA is TGTGCCAGCAGCTTGGGCAGGGGTCTTGGCAATCAGCCCCAGCATTTT.

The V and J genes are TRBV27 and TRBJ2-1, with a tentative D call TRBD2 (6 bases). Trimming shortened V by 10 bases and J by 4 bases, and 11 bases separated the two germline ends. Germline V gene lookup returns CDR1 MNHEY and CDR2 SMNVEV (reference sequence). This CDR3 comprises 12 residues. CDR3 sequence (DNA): TGTGCCACTGGGCTAGCGTACAATGAGCAGTTCTTC. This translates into CATGLAYNEQFF.

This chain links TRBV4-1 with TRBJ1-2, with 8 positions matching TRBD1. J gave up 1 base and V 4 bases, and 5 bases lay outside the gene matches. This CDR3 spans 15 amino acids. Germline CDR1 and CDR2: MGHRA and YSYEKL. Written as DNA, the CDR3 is TGCGCCAGCAGCCTTGGGACAGGTAATAACTATGGCTACACCTTC. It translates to CASSLGTGNNYGYTF.

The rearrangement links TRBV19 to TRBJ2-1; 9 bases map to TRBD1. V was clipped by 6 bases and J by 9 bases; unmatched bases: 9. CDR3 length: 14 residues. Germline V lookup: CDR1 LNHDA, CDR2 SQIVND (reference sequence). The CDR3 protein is CASSGDRDFPEQFF. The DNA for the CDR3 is TGTGCCAGTAGCGGGGACAGGGACTTTCCTGAGCAGTTCTTC.

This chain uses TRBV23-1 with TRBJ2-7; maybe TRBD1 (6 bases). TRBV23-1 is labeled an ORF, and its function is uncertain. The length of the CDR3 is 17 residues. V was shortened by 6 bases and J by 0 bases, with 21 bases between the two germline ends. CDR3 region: CASSAGGQRDSSYEQYF. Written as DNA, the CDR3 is TGCGCCAGCAGCGCCGGAGGACAGAGAGATAGCTCCTACGAGCAGTACTTC.

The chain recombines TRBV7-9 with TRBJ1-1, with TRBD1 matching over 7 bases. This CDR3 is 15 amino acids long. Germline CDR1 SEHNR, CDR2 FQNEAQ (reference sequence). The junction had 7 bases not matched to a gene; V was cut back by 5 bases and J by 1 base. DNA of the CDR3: TGTGCCAGCAGCCCCCACAGGGGAGCGAACACTGAAGCTTTCTTT. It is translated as CASSPHRGANTEAFF.

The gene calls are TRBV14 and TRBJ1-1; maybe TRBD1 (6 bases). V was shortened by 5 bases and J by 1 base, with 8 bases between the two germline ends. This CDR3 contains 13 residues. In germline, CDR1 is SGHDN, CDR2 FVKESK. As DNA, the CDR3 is TGTGCCAGCAGCGGACAGACGAACACTGAAGCTTTCTTT. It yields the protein CASSGQTNTEAFF.

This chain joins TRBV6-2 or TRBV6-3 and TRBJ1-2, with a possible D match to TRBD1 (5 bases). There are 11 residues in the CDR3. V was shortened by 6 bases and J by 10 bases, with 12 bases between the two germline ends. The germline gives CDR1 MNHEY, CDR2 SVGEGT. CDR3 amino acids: CASSALRVYTF. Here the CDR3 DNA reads TGTGCCAGCAGCGCCCTCAGGGTCTACACCTTC.

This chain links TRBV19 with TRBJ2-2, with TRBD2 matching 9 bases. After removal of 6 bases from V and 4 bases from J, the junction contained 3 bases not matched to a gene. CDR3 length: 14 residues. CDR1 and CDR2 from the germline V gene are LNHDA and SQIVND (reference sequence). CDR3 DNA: TGTGCCAGTAGGGGACTAGCACCCACCGGGGAGCTGTTTTTT. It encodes CASRGLAPTGELFF.

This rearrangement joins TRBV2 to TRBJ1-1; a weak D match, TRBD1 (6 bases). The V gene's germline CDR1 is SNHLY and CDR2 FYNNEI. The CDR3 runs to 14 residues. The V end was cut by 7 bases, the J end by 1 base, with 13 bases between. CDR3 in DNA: TGTGCCAGCATAACGACAGGAACGAACACTGAAGCTTTCTTT. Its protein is CASITTGTNTEAFF.

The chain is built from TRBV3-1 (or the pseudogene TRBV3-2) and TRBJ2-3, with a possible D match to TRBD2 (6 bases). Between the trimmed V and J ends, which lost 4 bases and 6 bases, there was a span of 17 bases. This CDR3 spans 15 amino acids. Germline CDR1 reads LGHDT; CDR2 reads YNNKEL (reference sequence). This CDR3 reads CASSPGVLMGDTQYF. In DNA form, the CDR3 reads TGTGCCAGCAGCCCGGGGGTCCTTATGGGGGATACGCAGTATTTT.

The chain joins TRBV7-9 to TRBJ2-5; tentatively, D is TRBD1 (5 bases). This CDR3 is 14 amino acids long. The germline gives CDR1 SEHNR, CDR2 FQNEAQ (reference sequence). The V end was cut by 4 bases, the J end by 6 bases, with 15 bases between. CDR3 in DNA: TGTGCCAGCAGCTCCTACACCCCAGGGAAGACCCAGTACTTC. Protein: CASSSYTPGKTQYF.

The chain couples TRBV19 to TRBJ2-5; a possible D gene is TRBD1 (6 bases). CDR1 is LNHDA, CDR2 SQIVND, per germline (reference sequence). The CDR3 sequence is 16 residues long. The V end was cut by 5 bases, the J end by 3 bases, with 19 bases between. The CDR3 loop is CASSATFTGFEETQYF. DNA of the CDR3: TGTGCCAGTAGTGCCACCTTCACAGGGTTCGAAGAGACCCAGTACTTC.

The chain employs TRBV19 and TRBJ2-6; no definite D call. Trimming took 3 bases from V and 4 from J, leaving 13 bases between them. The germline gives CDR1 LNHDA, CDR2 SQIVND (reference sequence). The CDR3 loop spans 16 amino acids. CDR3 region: CASSISFITGANVLTF. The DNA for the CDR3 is TGTGCCAGTAGTATTAGCTTCATTACGGGGGCCAACGTCCTGACTTTC.